A selection of T cell receptor beta chains follows, all from one sample in a study of human versus mouse CDR3 diversity and MHC coevolution. Sequenced by immunoSEQ multiplex PCR; TCRdb stores in-frame clones only, minus some. The repertoire has fewer than 100,000 clones, about 93% of them found once; the top ten carry about 1.5%. Sequenced material: naive CD4+ T cells from blood. The receptors stem from a person aged 25 to 69 in good health. CDR3s include the opening cysteine and the closing phenylalanine or tryptophan. Each record gives: V gene, CDR3 protein.

v_call: TRBV6-1; cdr3_aa: CASSEANSNQPQHF
v_call: TRBV27; cdr3_aa: CASSLSNQETQYF
v_call: TRBV5-4; cdr3_aa: CASSLPTGSRGELFF
v_call: TRBV9; cdr3_aa: CASSSGGGGEQYF
v_call: TRBV18; cdr3_aa: CASSPRQGATHEQYF
v_call: TRBV5-4; cdr3_aa: CASSPSPVEETQYF
v_call: TRBV6-5; cdr3_aa: CASSPAGEKQYF
v_call: TRBV11-2; cdr3_aa: CASSLGWGRRTEAFF
v_call: TRBV19; cdr3_aa: CASSFTRSNQPQHF
v_call: TRBV10-3; cdr3_aa: CAISSRGENTIYF
v_call: TRBV27; cdr3_aa: CASSPATNEKLFF
v_call: TRBV5-6; cdr3_aa: CASSLTSGDTQYF
v_call: TRBV28; cdr3_aa: CASSLKGGLYEQYF
v_call: TRBV6-5; cdr3_aa: CASSYSAGGLKFF
v_call: TRBV4-2; cdr3_aa: CASSTGLKETQYF
v_call: TRBV18; cdr3_aa: CASSPAGTGGYEQYF
v_call: TRBV6-6; cdr3_aa: CASVWSLAGGQEQFF
v_call: TRBV7-6; cdr3_aa: CASSLVSAGAYNEQFF
v_call: TRBV10-3; cdr3_aa: CAISESGVWQGRDEQFF
v_call: TRBV6-6; cdr3_aa: CASSGTGYEQYF
v_call: TRBV7-9; cdr3_aa: CASHWASGRESINEQYF
v_call: TRBV9; cdr3_aa: CASSPRQDSLYEQYF
v_call: TRBV7-3; cdr3_aa: CASSLSRGTDTQYF
v_call: TRBV6-4; cdr3_aa: CASSREDTGELFF
v_call: TRBV11-3; cdr3_aa: CASSFRTGGSTDTQYF
v_call: TRBV18; cdr3_aa: CASSPSGSSNYGYTF
v_call: TRBV5-1; cdr3_aa: CASSRGTSGGRSEQFF
v_call: TRBV7-9; cdr3_aa: CASSLVIGAGGGDEQFF